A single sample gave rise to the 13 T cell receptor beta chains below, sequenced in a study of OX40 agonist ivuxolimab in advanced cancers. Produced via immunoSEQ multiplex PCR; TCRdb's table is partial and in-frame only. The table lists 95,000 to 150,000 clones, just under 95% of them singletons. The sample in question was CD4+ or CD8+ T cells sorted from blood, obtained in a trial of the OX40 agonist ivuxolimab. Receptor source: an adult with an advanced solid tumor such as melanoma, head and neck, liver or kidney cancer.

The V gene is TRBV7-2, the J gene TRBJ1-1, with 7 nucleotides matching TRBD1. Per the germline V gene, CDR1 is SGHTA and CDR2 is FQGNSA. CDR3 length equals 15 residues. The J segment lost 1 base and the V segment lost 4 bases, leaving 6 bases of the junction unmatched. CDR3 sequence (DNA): TGTGCCAGCAGCTCCAAGACAGGGAAGAACACTGAAGCTTTCTTT. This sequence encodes CASSSKTGKNTEAFF. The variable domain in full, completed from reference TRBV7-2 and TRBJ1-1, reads GAGVSQSPSNKVTEKGKDVELRCDPISGHTALYWYRQSLGQGLEFLIYFQGNSAPDKSGLPSDRFSAERTGGSVSTLTIQRTQQEDSAVYLCASSSKTGKNTEAFFGQGTRLTVV.

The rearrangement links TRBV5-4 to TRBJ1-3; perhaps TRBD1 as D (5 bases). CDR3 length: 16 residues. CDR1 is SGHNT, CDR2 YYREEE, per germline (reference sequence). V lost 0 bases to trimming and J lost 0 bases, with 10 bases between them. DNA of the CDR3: TGTGCCAGCAGCTTGGTGGGACCCATCTCTGGAAACACCATATATTTT. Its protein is CASSLVGPISGNTIYF.

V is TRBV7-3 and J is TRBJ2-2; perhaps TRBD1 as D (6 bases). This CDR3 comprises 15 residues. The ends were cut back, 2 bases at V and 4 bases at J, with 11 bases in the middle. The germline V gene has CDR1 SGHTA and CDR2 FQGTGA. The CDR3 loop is CASSLAGESTGELFF. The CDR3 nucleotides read TGTGCCAGCAGCTTAGCAGGGGAGAGCACCGGGGAGCTGTTTTTT.

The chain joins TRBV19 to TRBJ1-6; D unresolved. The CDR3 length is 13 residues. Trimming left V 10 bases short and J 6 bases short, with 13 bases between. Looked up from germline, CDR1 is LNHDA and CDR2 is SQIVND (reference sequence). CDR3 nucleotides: TGTGCCACAGAAGATGGGCCTAATTCACCCCTCCACTTT. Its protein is CATEDGPNSPLHF.

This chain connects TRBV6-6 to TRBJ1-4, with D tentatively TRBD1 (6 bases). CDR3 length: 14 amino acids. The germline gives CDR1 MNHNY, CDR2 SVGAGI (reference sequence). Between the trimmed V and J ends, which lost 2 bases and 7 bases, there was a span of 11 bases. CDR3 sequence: CASSYRGGGEKLFF. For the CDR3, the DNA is TGTGCCAGCAGTTACCGGGGGGGCGGTGAAAAACTGTTTTTT.

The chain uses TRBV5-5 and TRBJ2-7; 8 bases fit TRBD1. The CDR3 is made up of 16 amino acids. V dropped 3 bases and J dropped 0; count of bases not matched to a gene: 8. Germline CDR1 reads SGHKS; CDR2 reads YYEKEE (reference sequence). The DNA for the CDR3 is TGTGCCAGCAGCTCAACCGGGACAGGTTCCTCCTACGAGCAGTACTTC. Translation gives CASSSTGTGSSYEQYF.

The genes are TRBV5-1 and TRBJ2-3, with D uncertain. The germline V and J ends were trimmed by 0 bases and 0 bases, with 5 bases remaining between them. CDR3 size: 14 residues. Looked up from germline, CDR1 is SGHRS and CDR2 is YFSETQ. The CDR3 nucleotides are TGCGCCAGCAGCTTGGCCCTTAGCACAGATACGCAGTATTTT. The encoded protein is CASSLALSTDTQYF.

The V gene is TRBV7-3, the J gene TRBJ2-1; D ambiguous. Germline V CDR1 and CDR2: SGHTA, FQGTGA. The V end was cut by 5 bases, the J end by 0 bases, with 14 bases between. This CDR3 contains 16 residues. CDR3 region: CASSPPPRSSYNEQFF. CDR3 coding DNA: TGTGCCAGCAGCCCCCCCCCGCGGAGCTCCTACAATGAGCAGTTCTTC.

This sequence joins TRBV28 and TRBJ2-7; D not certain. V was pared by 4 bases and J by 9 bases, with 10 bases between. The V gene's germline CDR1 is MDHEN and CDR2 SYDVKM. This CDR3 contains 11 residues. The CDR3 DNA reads TGTGCCAGCAGTTCACCTCGCGGGCAGTACTTC. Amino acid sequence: CASSSPRGQYF.

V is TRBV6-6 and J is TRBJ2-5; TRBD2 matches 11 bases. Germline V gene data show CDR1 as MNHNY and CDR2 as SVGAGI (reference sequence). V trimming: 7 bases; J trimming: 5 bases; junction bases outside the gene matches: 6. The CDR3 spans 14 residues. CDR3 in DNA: TGTGCCAGCACTTTAGCGGGGGGGTGGGAGACCCAGTACTTC. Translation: CASTLAGGWETQYF.

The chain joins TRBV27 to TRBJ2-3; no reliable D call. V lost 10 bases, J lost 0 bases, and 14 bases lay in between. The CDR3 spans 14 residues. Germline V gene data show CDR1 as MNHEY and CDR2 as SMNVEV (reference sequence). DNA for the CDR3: TGTGCCACCGCCGAGTATACTAGCACAGATACGCAGTATTTT. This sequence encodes CATAEYTSTDTQYF.

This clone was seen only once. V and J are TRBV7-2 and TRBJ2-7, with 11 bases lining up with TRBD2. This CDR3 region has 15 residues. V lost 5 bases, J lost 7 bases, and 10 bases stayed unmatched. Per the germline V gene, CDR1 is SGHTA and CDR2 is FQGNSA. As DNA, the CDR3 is TGTGCCAGCAGCCCCAGCCCGCTAGCGGGAGGTGAGCAGTACTTC. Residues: CASSPSPLAGGEQYF.

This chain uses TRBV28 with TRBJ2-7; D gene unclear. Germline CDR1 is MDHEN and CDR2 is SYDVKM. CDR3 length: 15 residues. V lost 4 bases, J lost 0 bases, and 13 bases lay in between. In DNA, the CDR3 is TGTGCCAGCAGTTCCGGCCGGACCAGCTCCTACGAGCAGTACTTC. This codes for CASSSGRTSSYEQYF. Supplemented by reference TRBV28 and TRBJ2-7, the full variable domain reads DVKVTQSSRYLVKRTGEKVFLECVQDMDHENMFWYRQDPGLGLRLIYFSYDVKMKEKGDIPEGYSVSREKKERFSLILESASTNQTSMYLCASSSGRTSSYEQYFGPGTRLTVT.